The 9 T cell receptor beta chains below come from one sample, sequenced in a study of control samples from healthy donors and cancer patients (dated by TCRdb to about 2020). Library prep was done by the immunoSEQ multiplex PCR assay. Not all clones reach the TCRdb copy of this immuneACCESS table, which keeps in-frame sequences only. Checked studies attribute under half of the gap to unresolved V genes and leave the rest unexplained. A total of 75,000 to 100,000 clones appear in this sample, just under 95% of them only once. The leading ten clones occupy under 4% of the sample. Sequencing was done on a sample of blood. The receptors were gathered from a human donor in good health. The donor label of this sample is uncertain.

The chain uses TRBV7-8 and TRBJ2-1; 8 bases are a match to TRBD1. Trimming removed 4 bases from V and 8 bases from J; junction bases left unmatched: 4. CDR1 and CDR2 from the germline V gene are SGHVS and FQNEAQ. The CDR3 is 13 residues long. This chain's CDR3 is CASSSGQDYEQFF. The CDR3 DNA follows: TGTGCCAGCAGCTCGGGACAGGACTATGAGCAGTTCTTC.

The J gene is TRBJ2-1, the V gene TRBV19; the D gene is possibly TRBD2 (5 bases). Germline V gene sequence: CDR1 LNHDA, CDR2 SQIVND (reference sequence). Between the trimmed V and J ends, which lost 4 bases and 8 bases, there was a span of 15 bases. The length of the CDR3 is 14 residues. The CDR3 bases are TGTGCCAGTAGTAAGGGAGAGGTTTTCTATGAGCAGTTCTTC. This codes for CASSKGEVFYEQFF.

The gene calls are TRBV27 and TRBJ2-6; D gene unclear. Germline lookup yields CDR1 MNHEY and CDR2 SMNVEV (reference sequence). V gave up 8 bases and J gave up 0 bases, with 11 bases separating them. The CDR3 has 15 amino acids. The CDR3 DNA reads as TGTGCCAGCCAGACCGCCACCTCTGGGGCCAACGTCCTGACTTTC. Residues: CASQTATSGANVLTF.

The chain uses TRBV12-3 or TRBV12-4 and TRBJ2-2; D not resolved. With 6 bases removed from V and 4 bases from J, the gap between germline ends came to 6 bases. The CDR3 has 12 residues. CDR3: CASSSVTGELFF. The CDR3 DNA is TGTGCCAGCAGCTCAGTCACCGGGGAGCTGTTTTTT.

The chain carries TRBV7-9 and TRBJ1-6, with 9 bases aligning to TRBD1. The CDR3 totals 18 residues. Germline V gene data show CDR1 as SEHNR and CDR2 as FQNEAQ (reference sequence). Germline trimming cut 5 bases from V and 10 bases from J; bases unmatched to any gene: 18. CDR3 amino acids: CASSQVGSSGQGRSPLHF. In DNA form, the CDR3 reads TGTGCCAGCAGCCAAGTGGGGTCATCGGGACAGGGAAGGTCACCCCTCCACTTT.

This clone is a singleton in its sample. This chain uses TRBV7-9 with TRBJ2-5, with 7 positions matching TRBD2. Germline CDR1 SEHNR, CDR2 FQNEAQ (reference sequence). The CDR3 covers 14 residues. Trimming cost V 4 bases and J 1 base; bases outside gene matches: 3. CDR3 residues: CASSSAGVQETQYF. The DNA for the CDR3 is TGTGCCAGCAGCTCCGCGGGGGTCCAAGAGACCCAGTACTTC.

The genes are TRBV19 and TRBJ1-1; no clear D. V lost 1 base and J 1 base, leaving 4 bases between the germline ends. CDR3 length: 13 residues. Germline V CDR1 and CDR2: LNHDA, SQIVND (reference sequence). The CDR3 coding sequence is TGTGCCAGTAGTATAGCTAGGAACACTGAAGCTTTCTTT. It specifies CASSIARNTEAFF.

V and J are TRBV7-8 and TRBJ2-3; D is unclear. This CDR3 is built from 14 residues. The V and J ends lost 1 base and 2 bases respectively, with 7 bases between them. Germline assignment: CDR1 SGHVS and CDR2 FQNEAQ. The CDR3 spells CASSLVGPTDTQYF. The CDR3, as DNA: TGTGCCAGCAGCTTAGTCGGGCCCACAGATACGCAGTATTTT.

The chain recombines TRBV30 with TRBJ2-3, with D unclear. Germline V gene sequence: CDR1 GTSNPN, CDR2 SVGIG (reference sequence). V was pared by 0 bases and J by 5 bases, with 6 bases between. This CDR3 is built from 12 residues. Written as DNA, the CDR3 is TGTGCCTGGAGTGTAGAAGGAGATACGCAGTATTTT. Protein: CAWSVEGDTQYF.